This TCR beta chain was recovered during a study of shared clonotypes between healthy human individuals. Study outcomes and limitations: Roughly 5% of naive CD4 clonotypes were shared across four donors. Non-shared clonotypes displayed generation probabilities falling below those of clonotypes present in all four donors.

This clone was counted once. The antigen is undetermined. The sorted-subset replicate PCRs were given around 200 ng DNA, which is tens of thousands of T cell genomes. Clones were read by immunoSEQ multiplex PCR, and TCRdb kept only the in-frame ones, dropping some. The table records roughly 1,000,000 clones, about four fifths of them present only once. From germline, CDR1 is DFQATT and CDR2 SNEGSKA (reference sequence). V was clipped by 6 bases and J by 11 bases, with 16 bases between them. The CDR3 runs to 11 residues. CD4+ cells yielded CD45RA+ naive and CD45RA-negative memory subsets. This clonotype was obtained from a man in his late teens or twenties in good health. Some clones in this sample may be carry-over from other donors' samples. Input material: memory CD4+ T cells from PBMCs. The subset: CD45RA-negative fraction. This chain links TRBV20-1 with TRBJ1-2; D gene ambiguous. The CDR3 bases are TGCAGTGCCGGATTTTTAGACGGGTACACCTTC. Translated, it gives CSAGFLDGYTF.